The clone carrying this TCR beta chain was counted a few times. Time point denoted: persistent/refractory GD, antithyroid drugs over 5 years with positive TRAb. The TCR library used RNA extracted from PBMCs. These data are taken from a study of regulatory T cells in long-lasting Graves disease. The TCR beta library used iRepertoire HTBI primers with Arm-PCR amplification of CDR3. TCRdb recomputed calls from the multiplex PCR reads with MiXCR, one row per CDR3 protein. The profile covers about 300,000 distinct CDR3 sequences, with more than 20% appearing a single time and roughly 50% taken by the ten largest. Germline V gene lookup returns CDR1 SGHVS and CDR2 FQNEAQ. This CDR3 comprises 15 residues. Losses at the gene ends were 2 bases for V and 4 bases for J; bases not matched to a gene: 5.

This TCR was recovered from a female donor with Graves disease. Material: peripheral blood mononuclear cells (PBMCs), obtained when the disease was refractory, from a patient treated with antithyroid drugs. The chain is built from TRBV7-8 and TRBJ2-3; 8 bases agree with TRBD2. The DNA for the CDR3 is TGTGCCAGCAGCTTACGGCGGGAGGCCCCAGATACGCAGTATTTT. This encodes CASSLRREAPDTQYF.